The TCR beta chain under discussion was sequenced for a study of blood T cell repertoires in COVID-19. Study in general: Samples taken during acute and convalescent COVID-19 were collected in the United States, Italy and Spain.

This CDR3 spans 14 amino acids. Trimming removed 1 base at V and 8 bases at J, with 11 bases between. The germline V gene encodes CDR1 LGHDT and CDR2 YNNKEL (reference sequence). Profiling relied on immunoSEQ multiplex PCR, and the TCRdb table lists in-frame clones only, not all of them. The sample holds 340,000 or so clones; around four fifths are singletons and the top ten take approximately 3.1%. The source of this sequence is a man aged 25-45 years with active or convalescent COVID-19. The chain links TRBV3-1 (or the pseudogene TRBV3-2) to TRBJ1-4; possibly TRBD1 for D (5 bases). Sequenced input: peripheral blood. The CDR3 spells CASSQGQMGEKLFF. CDR3 sequence (DNA): TGTGCCAGCAGCCAAGGACAGATGGGGGAAAAACTGTTTTTT.